Below, 14 T cell receptor beta chains from the same sample are listed, as sequenced in a study of regulatory T cells in long-lasting Graves disease. Arm-PCR of CDR3 regions and iRepertoire HTBI primers were used to build TCR beta libraries. MiXCR, applied by TCRdb to the multiplex PCR reads, yields one record per CDR3 protein. The data contain 550,000 or so distinct CDR3 sequences, more than 10% of them singletons. The time point is: newly diagnosed GD, antithyroid drugs for less than 3 months. The authors made the TCR library using RNA they extracted from PBMCs. The sample also formed part of further work on T cells in Graves' hyperthyroidism and ophthalmopathy.

The sequencing here drew on peripheral blood mononuclear cells (PBMCs), taken at new diagnosis, from a patient treated with antithyroid drugs. The receptors were gathered from a woman aged 25-40 years with Graves disease.

This chain uses TRBV29-1 with TRBJ2-1, with 8 bases matching TRBD1. The CDR3 covers 15 residues. V lost 6 bases and J lost 5; bases outside the gene matches: 12. Per the germline V gene, CDR1 is SQVTM and CDR2 is ANQGSEA. The CDR3 DNA reads as TGCAGCGTATGGAGGACAGGGATATCCGACAATGAGCAGTTCTTC. This gives the protein CSVWRTGISDNEQFF.

Ten or more counts support this clonotype. The CDR3 here is CASSLTGANEKLFF. CDR3 DNA sequence: TGTGCCAGCAGCTTGACAGGCGCAAATGAAAAACTGTTTTTT. The chain combines TRBV11-2 with TRBJ1-4; a weak D match, TRBD1 (6 bases). The ends were cut back, 3 bases at V and 5 bases at J, with 10 bases in the middle. The V gene's germline CDR1 is SGHAT and CDR2 FQNNGV. The CDR3 covers 14 residues.

This clonotype has ten or more counts. The V call is TRBV4-3, the J call TRBJ2-1; 7 bases agree with TRBD2. The CDR3 sequence is 16 residues long. Trimming cost V 1 base and J 4 bases; bases outside gene matches: 7. Germline CDR1 reads LGHNA; CDR2 reads YSLEER. CDR3 protein: CASSQGYLAEYNEQFF. CDR3 in DNA: TGCGCCAGCAGCCAAGGTTACCTAGCGGAGTACAATGAGCAGTTCTTC.

This clonotype has a count of ten or more. The chain carries TRBV28 and TRBJ1-2, with unresolved D. Germline values: CDR1 MDHEN, CDR2 SYDVKM. The CDR3 runs to 14 residues. V lost 7 bases to trimming and J lost 6 bases, with 18 bases between them. The CDR3 bases are TGTGCCAGCACTCCGGAGGGTGGGAGGCATGGCTACACCTTC. Translation gives CASTPEGGRHGYTF.

The rearrangement links TRBV28 to TRBJ1-2, with D unclear. V was trimmed by 5 bases and J by 10 bases, leaving 17 bases between them. The CDR3 consists of 13 residues. Germline lookup yields CDR1 MDHEN and CDR2 SYDVKM. CDR3 loop: CASSPRANFDYTF. As DNA, the CDR3 is TGTGCCAGCAGTCCCCGGGCCAATTTCGACTACACCTTC.

This clonotype was detected ten times or more. V usage is TRBV12-3 or TRBV12-4 and J usage is TRBJ1-1; 8 bases agree with TRBD1. This CDR3 is 15 amino acids long. The V and J ends lost 5 bases and 2 bases, in that order; junction bases with no gene match: 7. The CDR3 region is CASSPTTGVNTEAFF. The CDR3 coding sequence is TGTGCCAGCAGTCCTACGACAGGGGTTAACACTGAAGCTTTCTTT.

This clonotype came up many times. The chain combines TRBV10-3 with TRBJ2-2; possible D gene TRBD2, 5 bases. This CDR3 region has 16 residues. The V end lost 0 bases, the J end lost 2 bases, and 10 bases lay between the germline ends. The germline V gene has CDR1 ENHRY and CDR2 SYGVKD. In DNA form, the CDR3 reads TGTGCCATCAGTGAGTCGGTCGGACTTAACACCGGGGAGCTGTTTTTT. Amino acid sequence: CAISESVGLNTGELFF.

This chain joins TRBV6-1 and TRBJ1-4; D is perhaps TRBD1 (5 bases). Germline V CDR1 and CDR2: MNHNS, SASEGT. The length of the CDR3 is 13 residues. Trimming pared 11 bases from V and 3 bases from J, leaving 13 bases between. The CDR3 region has the DNA TGTGCCGGCGTAGACAGATCTAATGAAAAACTGTTTTTT. This codes for CAGVDRSNEKLFF.

This clonotype is a singleton in its sample. The rearrangement uses TRBV5-1 and TRBJ2-7, with no clear D. CDR3 length: 16 amino acids. V was cut by 0 bases and J by 2 bases, with 15 bases left in between. Germline V lookup: CDR1 SGHRS, CDR2 YFSETQ. CDR3 sequence reads: CASSLVRPDTPYEQYF. CDR3 sequence (DNA): TGCGCCAGCAGCTTGGTCAGGCCGGATACCCCCTACGAGCAGTACTTC. Looking up the rest from reference TRBV5-1 and TRBJ2-7 gives the full variable domain: KAGVTQTPRYLIKTRGQQVTLSCSPISGHRSVSWYQQTPGQGLQFLFEYFSETQRNKGNFPGRFSGRQFSNSRSEMNVSTLELGDSALYLCASSLVRPDTPYEQYFGPGTRLTVT.

Note on this clonotype: A much larger clone differs by one base, so this may be a read error. The chain combines TRBV5-1 with TRBJ2-1, with 8 bases fitting TRBD1. Germline values: CDR1 SGHRS, CDR2 YFSETQ. V gave up 0 bases and J gave up 7 bases; unmatched junction bases: 9. The CDR3 is made up of 16 amino acids. CDR3 nucleotide sequence: TGCGCCAGCAGCTTGGGGCAGGGGGCTGGTGAGAATGAGCAGTTCTTC. It is translated as CASSLGQGAGENEQFF.

This clonotype was seen many times. The chain is built from TRBV6-2 or TRBV6-3 and TRBJ1-1; 7 bases are a match to TRBD1. The CDR3 runs 14 residues. CDR1 is MNHEY and CDR2 is SVGEGT in the germline V gene. V was clipped by 4 bases and J by 1 base; unmatched bases: 3. CDR3 in amino acids: CASSFDRENTEAFF. The CDR3 bases are TGTGCCAGCAGTTTCGACAGGGAGAACACTGAAGCTTTCTTT.

This clonotype was recorded many times. V usage is TRBV7-8 and J usage is TRBJ1-5; D is unresolved. CDR3 length: 14 residues. Germline CDR1 SGHVS, CDR2 FQNEAQ. Trimming took 2 bases from V and 2 from J, leaving 7 bases between them. Here the CDR3 DNA reads TGTGCCAGCAGCTTACGGGAGGGCAATCAGCCCCAGCATTTT. It is translated as CASSLREGNQPQHF.

The CDR3 region is CASSPTAGPSTDTQYF. CDR3 nucleotide sequence: TGCGCCAGCAGCCCAACTGCAGGGCCAAGCACAGATACGCAGTATTTT. The rearrangement joins TRBV5-1 to TRBJ2-3; D is perhaps TRBD1 (5 bases). The CDR3 loop spans 16 amino acids. Trimming took off 4 bases at V and 0 bases at J, with 15 bases between the two ends. Germline-derived CDR1 and CDR2 are SGHRS and YFSETQ.

This clonotype was observed many times. The junction departs from germline at one end; a sequencing error may be responsible. The rearrangement joins TRBV3-1 to TRBJ2-7; D is ambiguous. The germline gives CDR1 LGHDT, CDR2 YNNKEL (reference sequence). There are 11 residues in the CDR3. This CDR3 is CASSQGYEQYF. The DNA for the CDR3 is TGCGCCAGCAGCCAAGGCTACGAGCAGTACTTC.